The 8 T cell receptor beta chains in this list originate from one sample, sequenced in a study of blood T cell repertoires in COVID-19. Clones were read by immunoSEQ multiplex PCR, and TCRdb kept only the in-frame ones, dropping some. The table records some 67,000 clones, roughly 90% of them present only once. Material for sequencing was peripheral blood. The source is an older woman with acute or convalescent COVID-19.

The chain links TRBV21-1 to TRBJ1-2; the D call in the table, TRBD1, was not verified against the DNA. TRBV21-1 is recorded as a pseudogene. This CDR3 region has 15 residues. CDR3 amino acids: CASSKVRRQNYGYTF. The CDR3 nucleotides read TGTGCCAGCAGCAAAGTTCGTCGACAGAACTATGGCTACACCTTC.

CDR3 sequence: CASSPRQAYGYTF. The CDR3 DNA sequence: TGTGCCAGCAGCCCTAGACAGGCCTATGGCTACACCTTC. The chain employs TRBV27 and TRBJ1-2; possibly TRBD1 for D (6 bases). With 6 bases removed from V and 4 bases from J, the gap between germline ends came to 12 bases. The CDR3 extends over 13 amino acids. CDR1 is MNHEY and CDR2 is SMNVEV in the germline V gene (reference sequence).

This clone was recorded a few times. V is TRBV5-6 and J is TRBJ2-7; maybe TRBD1 (6 bases). Germline assignment: CDR1 SGHDT and CDR2 YYEEEE. This CDR3 is 15 amino acids long. Trimming took off 4 bases at V and 0 bases at J, with 14 bases between the two ends. Here the CDR3 DNA reads TGTGCCAGCAGCAGGACAGCGTTGATCTCCTACGAGCAGTACGTC. It is translated as CASSRTALISYEQYV.

The CDR3 reads CASSQGSWGRGTEAFF. DNA for the CDR3: TGTGCCAGCAGCCAAGGGTCCTGGGGGCGGGGGACTGAAGCTTTCTTT. J is TRBJ1-1 and V is TRBV14, with TRBD1 as a possible D gene (6 bases). This CDR3 is built from 16 residues. Trimming stripped 1 base from V and 5 bases from J, with 17 bases between. CDR1 and CDR2 (germline): SGHDN, FVKESK.

With regard to this clone: A junction boundary mismatches the germline segment, possibly from a read error. This chain links TRBV28 with TRBJ1-4, with TRBD1 as a possible D gene (6 bases). The CDR3 has 13 residues. Germline values: CDR1 MDHEN, CDR2 SYDVKM. The CDR3 DNA follows: TGTGCCAGCACCCCCTCAGGGGACACAGTCAAGATTTTT. Translation gives CASTPSGDTVKIF. Supplemented by reference TRBV28 and TRBJ1-4, the full variable domain reads DVKVTQSSRYLVKRTGEKVFLECVQDMDHENMFWYRQDPGLGLRLIYFSYDVKMKEKGDIPEGYSVSREKKERFSLILESASTNQTSMYLCASTPSGDTVKIFGSGTQLSVL.

V is TRBV5-1 and J is TRBJ2-3, with 10 bases aligning to TRBD1. V dropped 3 bases and J dropped 5; count of bases not matched to a gene: 3. The CDR3 runs to 14 residues. Per the germline V gene, CDR1 is SGHRS and CDR2 is YFSETQ. The DNA for the CDR3 is TGCGCCAGCAGCTGGGGACAGGGGTTAGATACGCAGTATTTT. Translation gives CASSWGQGLDTQYF.

The chain recombines TRBV28 with TRBJ1-1; the match to TRBD1 covers 8 bases. CDR3 length equals 14 residues. V was clipped by 4 bases and J by 1 base; unmatched bases: 2. Looked up from germline, CDR1 is MDHEN and CDR2 is SYDVKM. The CDR3 sequence is CASSSTGENTEAFF. The DNA for the CDR3 is TGTGCCAGCAGTTCGACAGGGGAGAACACTGAAGCTTTCTTT.

The rearrangement links TRBV19 to TRBJ2-3; a possible D gene is TRBD2 (5 bases). The CDR3 runs 13 residues. Trimming took 5 bases from V and 7 from J, leaving 13 bases between them. Germline V gene sequence: CDR1 LNHDA, CDR2 SQIVND (reference sequence). As DNA, the CDR3 is TGTGCCAGTAGTCCGGGGAGTAAAAATACGCAGTATTTT. Translating gives CASSPGSKNTQYF.